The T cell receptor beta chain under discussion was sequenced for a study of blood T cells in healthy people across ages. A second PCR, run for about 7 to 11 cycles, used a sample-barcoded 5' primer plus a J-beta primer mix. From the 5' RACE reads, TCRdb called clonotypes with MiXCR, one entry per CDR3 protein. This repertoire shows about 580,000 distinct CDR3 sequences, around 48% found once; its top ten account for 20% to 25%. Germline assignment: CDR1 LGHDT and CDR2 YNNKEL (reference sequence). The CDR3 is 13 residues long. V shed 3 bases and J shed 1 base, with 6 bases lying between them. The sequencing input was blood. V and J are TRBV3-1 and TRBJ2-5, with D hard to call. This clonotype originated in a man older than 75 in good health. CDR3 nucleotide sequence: TGTGCCAGCAGCCATGAGGCCCAAGAGACCCAGTACTTC. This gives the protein CASSHEAQETQYF.